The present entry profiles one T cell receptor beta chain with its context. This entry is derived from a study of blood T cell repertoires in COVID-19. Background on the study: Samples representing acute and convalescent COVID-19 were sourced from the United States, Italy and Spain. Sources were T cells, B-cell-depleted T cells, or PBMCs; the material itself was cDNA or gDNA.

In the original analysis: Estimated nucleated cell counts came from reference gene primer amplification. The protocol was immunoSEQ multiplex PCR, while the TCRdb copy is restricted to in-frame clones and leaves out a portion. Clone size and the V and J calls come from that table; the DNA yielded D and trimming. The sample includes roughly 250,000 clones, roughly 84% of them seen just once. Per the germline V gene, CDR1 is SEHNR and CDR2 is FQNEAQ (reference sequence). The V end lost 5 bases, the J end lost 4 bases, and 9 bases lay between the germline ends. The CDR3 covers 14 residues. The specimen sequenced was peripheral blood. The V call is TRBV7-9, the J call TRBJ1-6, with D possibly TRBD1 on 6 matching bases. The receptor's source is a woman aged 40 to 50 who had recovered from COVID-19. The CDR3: CASSLDSYNSPLHF. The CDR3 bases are TGTGCCAGCAGCCTGGACAGTTATAATTCACCCCTCCACTTT.